This note documents a single TCR beta chain sequence. Its antigen is unidentified. The CDR3 loop spans 14 amino acids. Per germline, CDR1 SGHRS and CDR2 YFSETQ. Trimming stripped 0 bases from V and 1 base from J, with 7 bases between. The data originate from a study of T-cell memory formation after mild COVID-19. MiXCR, run by TCRdb on the 5' RACE reads, gives a single entry per CDR3 protein. The repertoire includes around 250,000 distinct CDR3 sequences, around 10% of them detected once, and around a fifth sits in the top ten. Study-wide results and caveats: CD8+ contracting clones occupied EMRA, while CD4+ ones occupied mainly CM and EM.

The origin of this receptor is a man younger than 30 who had mild COVID-19 (a few samples of this study predate the infection). Cell type and time point are not known. Sequenced input: PBMCs or a T cell subset sorted from them (not recorded which). This chain connects TRBV5-1 to TRBJ1-1; a possible D gene is TRBD1 (5 bases). CDR3 DNA sequence: TGCGCCAGCAGCTTGGAGGGGTGGAACACTGAAGCTTTCTTT. As protein: CASSLEGWNTEAFF. The full variable domain, its missing parts supplied by reference TRBV5-1 and TRBJ1-1, is KAGVTQTPRYLIKTRGQQVTLSCSPISGHRSVSWYQQTPGQGLQFLFEYFSETQRNKGNFPGRFSGRQFSNSRSEMNVSTLELGDSALYLCASSLEGWNTEAFFGQGTRLTVV.